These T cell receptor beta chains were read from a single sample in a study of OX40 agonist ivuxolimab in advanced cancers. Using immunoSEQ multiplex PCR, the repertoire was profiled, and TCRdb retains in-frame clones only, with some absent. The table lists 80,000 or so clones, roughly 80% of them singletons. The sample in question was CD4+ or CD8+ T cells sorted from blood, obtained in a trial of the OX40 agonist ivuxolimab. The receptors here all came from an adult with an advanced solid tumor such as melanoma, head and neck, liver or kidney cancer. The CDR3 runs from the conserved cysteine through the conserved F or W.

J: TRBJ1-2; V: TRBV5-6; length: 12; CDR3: CASSLGGDGYTF
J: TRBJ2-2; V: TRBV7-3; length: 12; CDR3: CASSSRTGELFF
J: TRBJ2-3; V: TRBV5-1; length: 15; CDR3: CASSSGLAGGHTQYF
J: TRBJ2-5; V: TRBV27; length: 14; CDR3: CASSLGRTGETQYF
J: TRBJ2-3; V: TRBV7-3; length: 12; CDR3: CASRGDTDTQYF
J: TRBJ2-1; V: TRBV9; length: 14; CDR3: CASSVEQGYNEQFF
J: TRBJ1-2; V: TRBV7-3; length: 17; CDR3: CASSLTVAGAFNYGYTF
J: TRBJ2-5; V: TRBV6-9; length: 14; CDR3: CASSMLAVEETQYF
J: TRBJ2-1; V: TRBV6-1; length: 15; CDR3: CASSGRDRITSEQFF
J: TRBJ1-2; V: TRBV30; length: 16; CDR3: CAWSGGTAAFNYGYTF
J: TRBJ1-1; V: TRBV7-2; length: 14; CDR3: CASSLNPRGTEAFF
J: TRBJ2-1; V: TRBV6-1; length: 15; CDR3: CASSEFRDSASEQFF
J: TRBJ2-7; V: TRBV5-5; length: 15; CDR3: CASSLTGRSDYEQYF
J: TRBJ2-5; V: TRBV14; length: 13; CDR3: CASSLGRRETQYF
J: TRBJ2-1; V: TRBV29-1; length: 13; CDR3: CSVEGWQDNEQFF
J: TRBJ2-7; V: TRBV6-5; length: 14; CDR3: CASSYSGGAWEQYF
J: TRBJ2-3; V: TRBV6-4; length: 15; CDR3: CASRYRQGHTDTQYF
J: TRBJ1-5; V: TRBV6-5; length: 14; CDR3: CASRGATGNQPQHF
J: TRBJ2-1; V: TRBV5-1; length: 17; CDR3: CASSFLEGSGGANEQFF
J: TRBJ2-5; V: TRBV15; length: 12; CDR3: CATSRDRETQYF
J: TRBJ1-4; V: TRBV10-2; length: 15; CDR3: CASSDLDRFNEKLFF
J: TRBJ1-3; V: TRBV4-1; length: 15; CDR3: CASSQAVFSGNTIYF
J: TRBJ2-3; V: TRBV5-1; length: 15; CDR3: CASSPGSGRTDTQYF
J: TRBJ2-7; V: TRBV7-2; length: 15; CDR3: CASSLTSGDSYEQYF
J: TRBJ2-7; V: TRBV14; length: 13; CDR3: CASSQARVGEQYF
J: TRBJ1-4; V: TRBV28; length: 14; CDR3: CASILRGGNKKLFF
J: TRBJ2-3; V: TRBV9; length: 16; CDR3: CASSVGADSSTDTQYF
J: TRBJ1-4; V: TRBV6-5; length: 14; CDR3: CASRLDPQGEKLFF
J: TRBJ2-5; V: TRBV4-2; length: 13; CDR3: CASSLKAEETQYF
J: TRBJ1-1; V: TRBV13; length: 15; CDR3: CASSPRTERNTEAFF
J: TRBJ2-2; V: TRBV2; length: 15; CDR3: CASSGSGRNTGELFF
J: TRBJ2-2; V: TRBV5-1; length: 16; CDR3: CASSPGRTSNTGELFF
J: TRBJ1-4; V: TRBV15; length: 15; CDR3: CATSRDGQGHEKLFF
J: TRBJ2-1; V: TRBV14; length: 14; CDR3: CASSRVEVYNEQFF
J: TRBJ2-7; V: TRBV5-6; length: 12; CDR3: CASSRGTGEKYF
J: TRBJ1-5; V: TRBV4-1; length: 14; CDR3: CASSQDHGGQPQHF
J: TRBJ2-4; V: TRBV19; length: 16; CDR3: CASSMRSYLAKNIQYF
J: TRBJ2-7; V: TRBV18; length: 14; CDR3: CASSGTAAGNEQYF
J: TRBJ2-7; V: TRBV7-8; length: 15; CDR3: CASSLGDRASYEQYF
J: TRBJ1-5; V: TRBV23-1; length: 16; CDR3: CASSQRVPFGNQPQHF
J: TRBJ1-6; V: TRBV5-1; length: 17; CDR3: CASSAPGAGSYNSPLHF
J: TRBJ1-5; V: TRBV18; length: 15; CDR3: CASSSTGSGNQPQHF
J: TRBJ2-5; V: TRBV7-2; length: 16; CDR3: CASSLELSIPPETQYF
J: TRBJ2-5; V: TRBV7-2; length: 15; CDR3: CASSPPRGTEETQYF
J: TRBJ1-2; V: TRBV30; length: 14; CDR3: CAWSVRSQAYGYTF